The clone carrying this T cell receptor (beta chain) occurred a few times. Its antigen is currently unknown. The data are from a study of T-cell reconstitution after alpha-beta-depleted transplantation in children. Whole-study findings and limits: T-cell numbers and diversity one year post-transplant derived largely from freshly generated T cells. The study reportedly traced alpha-beta T cells about two months after transplant to several hundred expanded graft clones.

This CDR3 spans 16 amino acids. Using unique molecular identifiers, the investigators prepared the TCRbeta library. TCRdb independently ran MiXCR on the PCR reads; one entry per CDR3 protein. The table lists some 450,000 distinct CDR3 sequences, 43% of them singletons, with about 30% in the top ten. This rearrangement joins TRBV21-1 to TRBJ1-5; TRBD1 reflects the table's D call only, with no check against the DNA. TRBV21-1 is listed as a pseudogene. The material was PBMCs, obtained before TCRalphabeta/CD19-depleted stem cell transplant. The receptor was isolated from a girl under 10 years old with aplastic anemia, due to receive a stem cell transplant. CDR3 in DNA: TGTGCCAGCAGCCCCCGTTTGCGGCCAGGGAATCAGCCCCAGCATTTT. Protein product: CASSPRLRPGNQPQHF.